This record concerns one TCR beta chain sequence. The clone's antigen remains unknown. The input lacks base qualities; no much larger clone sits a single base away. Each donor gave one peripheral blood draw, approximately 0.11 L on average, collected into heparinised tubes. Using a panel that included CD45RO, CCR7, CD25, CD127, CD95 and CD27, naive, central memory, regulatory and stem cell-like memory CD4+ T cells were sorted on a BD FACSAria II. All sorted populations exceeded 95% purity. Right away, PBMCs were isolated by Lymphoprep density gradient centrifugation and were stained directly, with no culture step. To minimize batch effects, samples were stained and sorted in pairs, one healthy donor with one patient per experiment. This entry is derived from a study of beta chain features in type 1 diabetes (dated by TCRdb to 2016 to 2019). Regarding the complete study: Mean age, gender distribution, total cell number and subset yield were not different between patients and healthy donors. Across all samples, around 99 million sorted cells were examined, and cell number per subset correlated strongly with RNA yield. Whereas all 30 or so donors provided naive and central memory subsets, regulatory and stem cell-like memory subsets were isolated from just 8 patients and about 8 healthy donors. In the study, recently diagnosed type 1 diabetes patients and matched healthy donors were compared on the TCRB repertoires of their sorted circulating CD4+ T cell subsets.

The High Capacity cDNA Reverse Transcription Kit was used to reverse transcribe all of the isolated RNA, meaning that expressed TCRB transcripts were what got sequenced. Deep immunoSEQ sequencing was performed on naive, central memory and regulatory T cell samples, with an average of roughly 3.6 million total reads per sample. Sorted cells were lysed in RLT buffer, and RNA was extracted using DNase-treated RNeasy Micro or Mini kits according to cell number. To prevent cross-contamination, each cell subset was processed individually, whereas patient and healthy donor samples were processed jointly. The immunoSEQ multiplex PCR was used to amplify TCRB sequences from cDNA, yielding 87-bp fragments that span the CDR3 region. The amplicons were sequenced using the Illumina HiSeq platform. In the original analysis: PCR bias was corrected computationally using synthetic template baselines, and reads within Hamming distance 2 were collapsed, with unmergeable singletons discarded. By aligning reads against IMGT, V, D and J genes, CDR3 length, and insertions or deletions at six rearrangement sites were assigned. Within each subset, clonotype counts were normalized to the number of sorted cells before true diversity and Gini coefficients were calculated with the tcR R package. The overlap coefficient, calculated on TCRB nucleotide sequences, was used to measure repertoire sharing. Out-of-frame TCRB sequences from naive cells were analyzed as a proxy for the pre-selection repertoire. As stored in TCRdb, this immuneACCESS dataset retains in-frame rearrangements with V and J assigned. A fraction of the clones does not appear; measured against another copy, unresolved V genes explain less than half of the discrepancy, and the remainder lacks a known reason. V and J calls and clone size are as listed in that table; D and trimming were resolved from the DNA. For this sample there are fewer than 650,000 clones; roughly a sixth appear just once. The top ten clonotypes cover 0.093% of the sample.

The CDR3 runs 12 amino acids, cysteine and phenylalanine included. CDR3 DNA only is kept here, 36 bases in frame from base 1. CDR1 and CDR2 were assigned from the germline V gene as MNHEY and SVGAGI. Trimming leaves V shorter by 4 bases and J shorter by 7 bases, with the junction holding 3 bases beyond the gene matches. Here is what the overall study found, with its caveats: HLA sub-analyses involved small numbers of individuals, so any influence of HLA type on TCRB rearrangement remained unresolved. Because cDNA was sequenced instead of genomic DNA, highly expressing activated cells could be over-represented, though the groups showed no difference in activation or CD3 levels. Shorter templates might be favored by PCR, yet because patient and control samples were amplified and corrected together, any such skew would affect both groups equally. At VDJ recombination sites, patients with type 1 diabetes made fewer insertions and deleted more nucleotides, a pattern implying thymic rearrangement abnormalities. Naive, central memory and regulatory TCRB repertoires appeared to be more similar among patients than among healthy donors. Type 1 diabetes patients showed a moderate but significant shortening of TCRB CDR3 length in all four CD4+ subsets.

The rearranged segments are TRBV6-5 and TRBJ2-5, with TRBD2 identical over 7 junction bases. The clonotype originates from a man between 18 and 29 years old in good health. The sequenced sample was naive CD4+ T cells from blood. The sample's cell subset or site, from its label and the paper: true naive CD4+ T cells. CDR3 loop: CASSSPGGTQYF. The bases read TGTGCCAGCAGTTCGCCGGGGGGGACCCAGTACTTC.